This TCR beta chain was captured in a study of CD8+CD57+ T cells in acquired aplastic anemia. Study at large: Approximately 11 million reads were obtained on average for healthy donor CD4+ cells.

Per germline, CDR1 LNHDA and CDR2 SQIVND (reference sequence). The CDR3 region is 16 residues in length, termini included. The template for TCR beta VDJ and CDR3 sequence profiling was genomic DNA. TCRdb called the reads again in MiXCR, with one record for every CDR3 protein. The sample records hundreds of thousands of distinct CDR3 sequences, under 80% being singletons. As to this clonotype: The CDR3 does not end in the conserved phenylalanine or tryptophan, so this is likely a read error. The limits of the CDR3 on the DNA are not certain, so only TCRdb's listed CDR3 is given.

The sequence was obtained from a human donor in good health, serving as a control. This sequence joins TRBV19 and TRBJ2-6; TRBD1, the table's D call, was not compared with the DNA. The sequenced sample consisted of sorted CD4+, CD8+, or CD8+CD57+ T cells (not recorded which) from PBMCs. CDR3: CASSVHGAPGANFVPV.